Reported below is one TCR beta chain. Germline is not matched at one junction end, which may reflect a read error. PCR amplification relied on 60 Vbeta primers (plus 13 Jbeta primers). Clones were read by immunoSEQ multiplex PCR, and TCRdb kept only the in-frame ones, dropping some. The table lists some 110,000 clones. This record comes from a study of cytomegalovirus exposure and HLA in healthy donors. The sequenced sample consisted of PBMCs. This TCR was sampled from a man aged 30-40 years in good health and CMV-seronegative.

CDR3 region: CSVEDRGYTGELFF. CDR3 in DNA: TGCAGCGTGGAAGACAGGGGATACACCGGGGAGCTGTTTTTT. The rearrangement uses TRBV29-1 and TRBJ2-2, with TRBD1 matching over 8 bases. Germline CDR1 reads SQVTM; CDR2 reads ANQGSEA. CDR3 size: 14 residues.